Given below is one TCR beta chain in context. The patients, who ranged from 18 to 65 in age, presented with newly diagnosed hyperthyroidism lasting under 2 months. Criteria for exclusion of patients were uncontrolled infection, other autoimmune disease, pregnancy or lactation. The CDR3 runs 13 residues. Germline V CDR1 and CDR2: DFQATT, SNEGSKA (reference sequence). J gave up 7 bases and V 6 bases, and 7 bases lay outside the gene matches. This sample is part of a study of T cells in Graves' hyperthyroidism and ophthalmopathy. From RNA transcripts, TCR beta CDR3 regions were amplified. An initial round of RT-PCR targeting the TCR CDR3 relied on the HTBI primer set. Using its own MiXCR run on the multiplex PCR reads, TCRdb lists one record per CDR3 protein. Of about 290,000 distinct CDR3 sequences listed, 10% to 15% are singletons.

The chain recombines TRBV20-1 with TRBJ2-1, with 9 bases matching TRBD2. The sequence derives from a woman in her twenties or thirties with Graves' hyperthyroidism that later progressed to Graves' ophthalmopathy. Specimen: blood. The CDR3 bases are TGCAGTGCCACTGTAGCGGGAGTTAATGAGCAGTTCTTC. This encodes CSATVAGVNEQFF.